Listed below are T cell receptor beta chains from one sample, sequenced in a study of blood T cell repertoires in COVID-19. Clones were sequenced by immunoSEQ multiplex PCR, and TCRdb holds only the in-frame ones, with some missing. The data hold 200,000 to 250,000 clones, with approximately 91% observed a single time. The sequenced sample consisted of peripheral blood. The receptors come from a woman aged 55-69 years with acute or convalescent COVID-19. CDR3s include the opening cysteine and the closing phenylalanine or tryptophan. D genes are given only for firm matches. Not every row has a clone size; where given, it reads once, few, many or a size class.

D gene	V gene	J gene	clone size	CDR3 DNA	CDR3 protein
.	TRBV4-2	TRBJ2-6	.	TGTGCCAGCAGCCAAGATGGCAGGGGACGACACTCTGGGGCCAACGTCCTGACTTTC	CASSQDGRGRHSGANVLTF
TRBD1	TRBV7-2	TRBJ1-5	.	TGTGCCAGCAGCCCTGGACAGGGGATCCAGCCCCAGCATTTT	CASSPGQGIQPQHF
.	TRBV7-6	TRBJ1-2	.	TGTGCCAGCAGCTTAAGTCGGGTGGACTCAGGCTACACCTTC	CASSLSRVDSGYTF
.	TRBV7-2	TRBJ2-7	.	TGTGCCAGCAGTCCGGACTCAAGTTTATCCTACGAGCAGTACTTC	CASSPDSSLSYEQYF
.	TRBV6-5	TRBJ1-1	once	TGTGCCAGCAGCCTATCCCAACAGGCGAACACTGAAGCTTTCTTT	CASSLSQQANTEAFF
TRBD2	TRBV7-2	TRBJ2-5	.	TGTGCCAGCAGCCCCCGACTAGCGGGAGGGTGGGAGACCCAGTACTTC	CASSPRLAGGWETQYF
.	TRBV9	TRBJ1-5	.	TGTGCCAGCAGCCCTGGCACGAATCAGCCCCAGCATTTT	CASSPGTNQPQHF
TRBD2	TRBV27	TRBJ2-3	.	TGTGCCAGCCGCGCGGGACTAGCGGGGCGCACAGATACGCAGTATTTT	CASRAGLAGRTDTQYF
TRBD2	TRBV19	TRBJ2-7	.	TGTGCCAGTAGTATCGTCACTAGCGGGAGCGAGCAGTACTTC	CASSIVTSGSEQYF
TRBD1	TRBV9	TRBJ1-1	.	TGTGCCAGCAGCGTGAGACAGGGGGCGGACACTGAAGCTTTCTTT	CASSVRQGADTEAFF
TRBD2	TRBV5-5	TRBJ2-1	.	TGTGCCAGCAGCTTTTGGCTAGCGGGCTACAATGAGCAGTTCTTC	CASSFWLAGYNEQFF
.	TRBV5-1	TRBJ2-1	.	TGCGCCAGCAGCTTGGGACAGAGCTCCTACAATGAGCAGTTCTTC	CASSLGQSSYNEQFF
.	TRBV10-1	TRBJ2-5	.	TGCGCCAGCAGTGAGAACACAGGGGAGACCCAGTACTTC	CASSENTGETQYF
.	TRBV10-3	TRBJ1-2	.	TGTGCCAGCTCCAGGGAAACGGGCGGCTACACCTTC	CASSRETGGYTF
TRBD1	TRBV6-5	TRBJ1-2	.	TGTGCCAGCAGTTTAAGGAGGACAGGGACCTATGGCTACACCTTC	CASSLRRTGTYGYTF
.	TRBV7-2	TRBJ2-1	many	TGTGCCAGCAGCTTCCGTAGTGGACAGCCTGACAATGAGCAGTTCTTC	CASSFRSGQPDNEQFF
.	TRBV4-3	TRBJ2-3	.	TGCGCCAGCAGCCAAGGTCCCTTGGATACGCAGTATTTT	CASSQGPLDTQYF
.	TRBV29-1	TRBJ2-1	.	TGCAGCGCCGTAGCAGCCGCTCTCTACAATGAGCAGTTCTTC	CSAVAAALYNEQFF
TRBD1	TRBV9	TRBJ1-4	.	TGTGCCAGCAGCACAGGGGATTCTAATGAAAAACTGTTTTTT	CASSTGDSNEKLFF
.	TRBV2	TRBJ1-6	.	TGTGCCAGCAGTGGTGACAGTAATTCACCCCTCCACTTT	CASSGDSNSPLHF
TRBD1	TRBV3-1/TRBV3-2	TRBJ2-7	.	TGTGCCAGCAGACGTCGTTTGGGGACAGTTGACGCCGAGCAGTACTTC	CASRRRLGTVDAEQYF
TRBD2	TRBV7-9	TRBJ2-3	.	TGTGCCAGCGGACTAGCGGGAACACCCCATACGCAGTATTTT	CASGLAGTPHTQYF
TRBD2	TRBV6-5	TRBJ2-1	.	TGTGCCAGTCGGCGGGAGTATAATCTTGAGCAGTTCTTC	CASRREYNLEQFF
.	TRBV29-1	TRBJ2-3	.	TGCAGCGTTGAAGGGCAGGGCACAGATACGCAGTATTTT	CSVEGQGTDTQYF
.	TRBV7-9	TRBJ2-7	few	TGTGCCAGCAGCTTACTCCCCGCGGACAACTACGAGCAGTACTTC	CASSLLPADNYEQYF